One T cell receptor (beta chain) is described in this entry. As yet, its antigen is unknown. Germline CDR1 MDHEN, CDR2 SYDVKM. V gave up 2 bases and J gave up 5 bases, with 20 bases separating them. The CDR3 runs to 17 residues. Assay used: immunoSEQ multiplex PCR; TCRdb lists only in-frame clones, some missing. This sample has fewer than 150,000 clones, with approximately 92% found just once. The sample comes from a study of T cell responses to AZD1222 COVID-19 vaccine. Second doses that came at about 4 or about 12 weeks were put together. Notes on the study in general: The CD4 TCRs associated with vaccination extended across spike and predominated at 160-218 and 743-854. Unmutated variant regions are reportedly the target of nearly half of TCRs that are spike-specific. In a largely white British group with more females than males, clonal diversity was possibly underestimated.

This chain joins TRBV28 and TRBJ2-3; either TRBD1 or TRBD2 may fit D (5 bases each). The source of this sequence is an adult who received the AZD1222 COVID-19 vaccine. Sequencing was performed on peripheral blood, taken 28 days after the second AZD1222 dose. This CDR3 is CASSLTIRGSPGDTQYF. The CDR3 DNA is TGTGCCAGCAGTTTAACTATCCGGGGCAGCCCAGGAGATACGCAGTATTTT. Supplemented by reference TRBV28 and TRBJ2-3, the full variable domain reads DVKVTQSSRYLVKRTGEKVFLECVQDMDHENMFWYRQDPGLGLRLIYFSYDVKMKEKGDIPEGYSVSREKKERFSLILESASTNQTSMYLCASSLTIRGSPGDTQYFGPGTRLTVL.